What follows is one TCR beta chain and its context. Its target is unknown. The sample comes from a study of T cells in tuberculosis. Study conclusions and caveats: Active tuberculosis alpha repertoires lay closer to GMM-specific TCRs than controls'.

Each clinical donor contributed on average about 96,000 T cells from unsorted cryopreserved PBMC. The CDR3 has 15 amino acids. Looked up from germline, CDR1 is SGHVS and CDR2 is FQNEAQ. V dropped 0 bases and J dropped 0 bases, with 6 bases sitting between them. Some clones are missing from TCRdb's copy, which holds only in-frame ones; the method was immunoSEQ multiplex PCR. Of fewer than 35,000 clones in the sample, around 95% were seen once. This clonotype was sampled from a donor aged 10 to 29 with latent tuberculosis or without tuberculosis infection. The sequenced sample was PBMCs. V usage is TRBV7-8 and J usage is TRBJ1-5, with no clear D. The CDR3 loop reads CASSLAPVSNQPQHF. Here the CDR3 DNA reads TGTGCCAGCAGCTTAGCGCCGGTTAGCAATCAGCCCCAGCATTTT.